A single sample is the source of the 25 T cell receptor beta chains below, sequenced in a study of blood T cell repertoires in COVID-19 (dated by TCRdb to the early 2020s). The method was the immunoSEQ multiplex PCR assay. The source is immuneACCESS, and TCRdb retained only in-frame sequences with V and J called. Part of the clones is not carried over; for the studies checked, unresolved V genes explain less than half of this, and the remainder is unexplained. Present in this sample are about 88,000 clones, roughly 89% of which were seen just once. The top ten clones comprise approximately 5.2% of the sample. Material: peripheral blood. The receptors come from a woman older than 75 with active COVID-19.

The chain joins TRBV7-8 to TRBJ2-5; 9 bases are shared with TRBD1. CDR3 size: 15 residues. V lost 5 bases to trimming and J lost 5 bases; unmatched junction nucleotides: 9. Germline loops: CDR1 SGHVS, CDR2 FQNEAQ. Written as DNA, the CDR3 is TGTGCCAGCAGCATGGGACAGGGATTCTTCGAGACCCAGTACTTC. This sequence encodes CASSMGQGFFETQYF.

The chain couples TRBV3-1 (or the pseudogene TRBV3-2) to TRBJ2-7; D unclear. Germline lookup yields CDR1 LGHDT and CDR2 YNNKEL (reference sequence). The V end was cut by 5 bases, the J end by 5 bases, with 7 bases between. The CDR3 runs to 11 residues. The CDR3 spells CASSSIDEQYF. The CDR3 nucleotides read TGTGCCAGCAGCTCCATAGACGAGCAGTACTTC.

This clone is a singleton in its sample. The chain is built from TRBV7-8 and TRBJ2-1; tentative D call: TRBD2 (5 bases). With 4 bases removed from V and 4 bases from J, the gap between germline ends came to 26 bases. The CDR3 contains 19 residues. Germline CDR1 is SGHVS and CDR2 is FQNEAQ. The CDR3 bases are TGTGCCAGCAGCTCTCACCCCGGGAATGCCTTCGGCGGATACAATGAGCAGTTCTTC. This gives the protein CASSSHPGNAFGGYNEQFF.

V usage is TRBV7-2 and J usage is TRBJ2-7, with 11 positions matching TRBD2. The CDR3 totals 14 residues. Germline V gene data show CDR1 as SGHTA and CDR2 as FQGNSA. With V trimmed by 11 bases and J by 3 bases, 9 bases remained unmatched. The CDR3 DNA reads TGTGCCGTTGATAGCGGGAGGGCCGGCTACGAGCAGTACTTC. Residues: CAVDSGRAGYEQYF.

V gene TRBV5-4 combines with J gene TRBJ2-5; 8 nucleotides match TRBD1. Germline CDR1 reads SGHNT; CDR2 reads YYREEE (reference sequence). With V trimmed by 3 bases and J by 3 bases, 1 base remained unmatched. The CDR3 is made up of 13 amino acids. CDR3 in DNA: TGTGCCAGCAGCTCGGACAGGGAAGAGACCCAGTACTTC. Translated, it gives CASSSDREETQYF.

This chain connects TRBV5-4 to TRBJ1-1; D might be TRBD1 (6 bases). This CDR3 spans 14 amino acids. Trimming stripped 4 bases from V and 1 base from J, with 11 bases between. CDR1 and CDR2 from the germline V gene are SGHNT and YYREEE (reference sequence). The CDR3: CASSPGARNTEAFF. The CDR3 bases are TGTGCCAGCAGCCCAGGGGCCCGGAACACTGAAGCTTTCTTT.

The chain combines TRBV29-1 with TRBJ2-1; weak D call: TRBD2 (6 bases). Per germline, CDR1 SQVTM and CDR2 ANQGSEA. The V end was cut by 2 bases, the J end by 2 bases, with 10 bases between. CDR3 length: 14 residues. DNA for the CDR3: TGCAGCGTTGAATTCCGGGAGACCTACAATGAGCAGTTCTTC. Amino acid sequence: CSVEFRETYNEQFF.

The genes are TRBV28 and TRBJ2-3; 10 nucleotides agree with TRBD2. Germline V gene lookup returns CDR1 MDHEN and CDR2 SYDVKM. CDR3 length: 16 amino acids. V was pared by 6 bases and J by 4 bases, with 10 bases of the junction left unmatched. For the CDR3, the DNA is TGTGCCAGCAGATGGCCAGCGGGAGGGCCGGCAGATACGCAGTATTTT. This translates into CASRWPAGGPADTQYF.

The chain couples TRBV28 to TRBJ2-2; tentatively, D is TRBD1 (5 bases). Germline-derived CDR1 and CDR2 are MDHEN and SYDVKM. The CDR3 is 13 amino acids. The ends were cut back, 6 bases at V and 5 bases at J, with 10 bases in the middle. The CDR3 here is CASRVSGTGELFF. The CDR3 nucleotides are TGTGCCAGCAGGGTCTCAGGGACCGGGGAGCTGTTTTTT. The full variable domain, its missing parts supplied by reference TRBV28 and TRBJ2-2, is DVKVTQSSRYLVKRTGEKVFLECVQDMDHENMFWYRQDPGLGLRLIYFSYDVKMKEKGDIPEGYSVSREKKERFSLILESASTNQTSMYLCASRVSGTGELFFGEGSRLTVL.

The chain uses TRBV19 and TRBJ2-1; 9 nucleotides line up with TRBD1. The V gene end was trimmed by 10 bases and the J gene end by 6 bases; junction bases not matched to a gene: 4. The CDR3 loop spans 12 amino acids. Germline V gene lookup returns CDR1 LNHDA and CDR2 SQIVND (reference sequence). Written as DNA, the CDR3 is TGTGCCACAAGACAGGGGGTCAATGAGCAGTTCTTC. Its translation is CATRQGVNEQFF.

The chain employs TRBV19 and TRBJ1-3, with D unresolved. Germline V lookup: CDR1 LNHDA, CDR2 SQIVND (reference sequence). The V gene lost 8 bases and the J gene lost 1 base, with 12 bases spanning the gap. The CDR3 consists of 14 residues. CDR3 nucleotide sequence: TGTGCCAGTCGCTCCGGAGCGTCTGGAAACACCATATATTTT. Its translation: CASRSGASGNTIYF.

In DNA, the CDR3 is TGTGCCAGCAGCCCCCTTTCGGGGGGCGGAAGGTGGCTCACGCAGTATTTT. This codes for CASSPLSGGGRWLTQYF. This chain connects TRBV9 to TRBJ2-3, with a possible D match to TRBD2 (7 bases). Trimming took 4 bases from V and 9 from J, leaving 27 bases between them. This CDR3 has 17 amino acids. Germline V gene sequence: CDR1 SGDLS, CDR2 YYNGEE.

This clone is a singleton in its sample. The genes are TRBV15 and TRBJ1-1; D may be TRBD1 (6 bases). V was cut by 0 bases and J by 6 bases, with 11 bases left in between. Per germline, CDR1 LNHNV and CDR2 YYDKDF (reference sequence). This CDR3 contains 14 residues. The CDR3, as DNA: TGTGCCACCAGCAGAGATTATGCAGGGGCTGAAGCTTTCTTT. Translation gives CATSRDYAGAEAFF.

The rearrangement links TRBV7-2 to TRBJ2-1; 13 bases line up with TRBD2. Trimming cost V 3 bases and J 9 bases; bases outside gene matches: 5. Germline V gene data show CDR1 as SGHTA and CDR2 as FQGNSA. CDR3 length equals 15 residues. The CDR3 coding sequence is TGTGCCAGCAGCTTTACTAGCGGGAGGGGCGGTGAGCAGTTCTTC. Its translation: CASSFTSGRGGEQFF.

This chain joins TRBV20-1 and TRBJ2-3; 7 bases agree with TRBD2. The CDR3 runs 15 residues. Trimming at V came to 6 bases and at J to 1 base, leaving 10 bases not matched to a gene. CDR1 and CDR2 from the germline V gene are DFQATT and SNEGSKA (reference sequence). The CDR3 loop is CSASTPGRGTDTQYF. The CDR3 DNA reads as TGCAGTGCCAGTACCCCAGGGAGGGGCACAGATACGCAGTATTTT.

The chain employs TRBV7-2 and TRBJ2-7, with D possibly being TRBD2 (6 bases). Trimming cost V 5 bases and J 0 bases, with 14 bases left between them. Looked up from germline, CDR1 is SGHTA and CDR2 is FQGNSA. CDR3 length: 15 amino acids. As DNA, the CDR3 is TGTGCCAGCAGCCATAGCGGCCTTAGCTCCTACGAGCAGTACTTC. It is translated as CASSHSGLSSYEQYF.

The chain links TRBV6-2 or TRBV6-3 to TRBJ1-2, with TRBD1 identical over 7 bases. Germline trimming cut 5 bases from V and 6 bases from J; bases unmatched to any gene: 12. This CDR3 is built from 15 residues. Germline loops: CDR1 MNHEY, CDR2 SVGEGT. CDR3 in amino acids: CASSTLLTGLNGYTF. The CDR3 DNA is TGTGCCAGCAGTACTCTCCTGACAGGGCTAAATGGCTACACCTTC.

This chain joins TRBV7-2 and TRBJ2-1; 13 bases align to TRBD2. V shed 1 base, J shed 8 bases, and the junction held 2 bases outside the gene matches. Germline V gene lookup returns CDR1 SGHTA and CDR2 FQGNSA. The CDR3 spans 15 residues. The CDR3 spells CASSLGTSGSYEQFF. The CDR3 DNA is TGTGCCAGCAGCTTAGGGACTAGCGGGAGCTATGAGCAGTTCTTC.

The rearrangement uses TRBV3-1 (or the pseudogene TRBV3-2) and TRBJ1-1; possibly TRBD1 for D (5 bases). The CDR3 is made up of 13 amino acids. Germline V lookup: CDR1 LGHDT, CDR2 YNNKEL (reference sequence). Trimming left V 0 bases short and J 10 bases short, with 12 bases between. The CDR3 region has the DNA TGTGCCAGCAGCCAAGATAGGTTTCAGGGAGCTTTCTTT. Translation gives CASSQDRFQGAFF.

This clone came up many times. This chain uses TRBV10-3 with TRBJ2-7; TRBD1 might be the D (5 bases). The CDR3 loop spans 14 amino acids. V gave up 3 bases and J gave up 0 bases, with 9 bases separating them. CDR1 and CDR2 (germline): ENHRY, SYGVKD. The CDR3 is CAISEVRASYEQYF. CDR3 nucleotides: TGTGCCATCAGTGAAGTCAGGGCCTCCTACGAGCAGTACTTC.

The CDR3 protein is CASSLEGAGGRSTDTQYF. The CDR3 region has the DNA TGTGCCAGCAGCTTGGAAGGAGCGGGAGGGCGGAGCACAGATACGCAGTATTTT. The chain uses TRBV11-2 and TRBJ2-3, with 10 bases that match TRBD2. The ends lost 3 bases at V and 0 bases at J; junction bases unmatched: 9. CDR3 length: 18 residues. The germline CDR1 and CDR2 sequences are SGHAT and FQNNGV.

V is TRBV28 and J is TRBJ1-4; D unclear. The CDR3 has 14 amino acids. Trimming removed 8 bases from V and 8 bases from J, with 18 bases in between. Germline values: CDR1 MDHEN, CDR2 SYDVKM. CDR3 region: CASASGNVREKLFF. In DNA form, the CDR3 reads TGTGCCAGCGCTAGCGGGAACGTCCGGGAAAAACTGTTTTTT.

CDR3 bases: TGTGCCAGCAGTTCATCTGGGGCCAACGTCCTGACTTTC. Protein: CASSSSGANVLTF. V gene TRBV28 combines with J gene TRBJ2-6; D is ambiguous. Per germline, CDR1 MDHEN and CDR2 SYDVKM. Trimming took 4 bases from V and 1 from J, leaving 2 bases between them. The CDR3 is 13 amino acids.

The rearrangement uses TRBV4-1 and TRBJ2-7; TRBD1 aligns across 7 bases. The CDR3 runs 15 residues. The V gene's germline CDR1 is MGHRA and CDR2 YSYEKL. After removal of 5 bases from V and 0 bases from J, the junction contained 7 bases not matched to a gene. CDR3 coding DNA: TGCGCCAGCAGCATCCGGACAGGTAGCTCCTACGAGCAGTACTTC. It is translated as CASSIRTGSSYEQYF.

V is TRBV6-2 or TRBV6-3 and J is TRBJ1-1; maybe TRBD1 (6 bases). The CDR3 is 13 residues long. CDR1 is MNHEY and CDR2 is SVGEGT in the germline V gene. V was pared by 5 bases and J by 3 bases, with 10 bases between. The CDR3 here is CASSRGAHTEAFF. As DNA, the CDR3 is TGTGCCAGCAGTCGGGGGGCCCACACTGAAGCTTTCTTT.